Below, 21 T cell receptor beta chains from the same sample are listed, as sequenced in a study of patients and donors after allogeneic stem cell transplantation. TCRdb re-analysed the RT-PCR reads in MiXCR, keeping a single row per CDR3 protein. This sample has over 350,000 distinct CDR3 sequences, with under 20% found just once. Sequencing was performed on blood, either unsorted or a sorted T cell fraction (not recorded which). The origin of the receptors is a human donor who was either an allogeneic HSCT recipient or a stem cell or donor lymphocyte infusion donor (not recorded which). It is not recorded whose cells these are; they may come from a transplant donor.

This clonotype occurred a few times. CDR3 in DNA: TGTGCCAGCAGCGTAGATAACAACATTCAGTACTTC. Its translation: CASSVDNNIQYF. This chain links TRBV9 with TRBJ2-4; D is unclear. With 0 bases removed from V and 7 bases from J, the gap between germline ends came to 5 bases. There are 12 residues in the CDR3. The germline CDR1 and CDR2 sequences are SGDLS and YYNGEE.

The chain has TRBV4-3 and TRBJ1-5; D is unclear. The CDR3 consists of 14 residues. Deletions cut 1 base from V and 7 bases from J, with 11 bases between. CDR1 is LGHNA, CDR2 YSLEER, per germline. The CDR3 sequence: CASSQGRGLQPQHF. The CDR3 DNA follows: TGCGCCAGCAGCCAAGGACGGGGTTTACAGCCCCAGCATTTT.

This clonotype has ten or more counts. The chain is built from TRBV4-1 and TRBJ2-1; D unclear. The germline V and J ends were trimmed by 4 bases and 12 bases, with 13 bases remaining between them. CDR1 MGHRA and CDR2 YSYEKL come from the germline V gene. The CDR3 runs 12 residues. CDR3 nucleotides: TGCGCCAGCAGCCTCGGCCGTCTTGGGCAGTTCTTC. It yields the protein CASSLGRLGQFF.

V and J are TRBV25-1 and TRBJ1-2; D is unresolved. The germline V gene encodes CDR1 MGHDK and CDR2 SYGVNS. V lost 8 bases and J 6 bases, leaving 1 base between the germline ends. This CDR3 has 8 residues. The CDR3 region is CASHGYTF. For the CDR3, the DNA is TGTGCCAGCCATGGCTACACCTTC.

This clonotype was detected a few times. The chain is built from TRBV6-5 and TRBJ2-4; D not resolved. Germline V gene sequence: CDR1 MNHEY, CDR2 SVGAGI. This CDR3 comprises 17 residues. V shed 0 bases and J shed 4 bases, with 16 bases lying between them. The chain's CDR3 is CASSYSNKPAIKNIQYF. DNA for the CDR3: TGTGCCAGCAGTTACTCGAATAAGCCTGCTATTAAAAACATTCAGTACTTC.

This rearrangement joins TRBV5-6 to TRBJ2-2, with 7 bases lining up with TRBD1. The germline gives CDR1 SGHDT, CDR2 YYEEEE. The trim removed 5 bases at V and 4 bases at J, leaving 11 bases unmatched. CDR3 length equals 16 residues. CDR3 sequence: CASSLLPDRVTGELFF. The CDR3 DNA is TGTGCCAGCAGTTTACTACCCGACAGGGTCACCGGGGAGCTGTTTTTT.

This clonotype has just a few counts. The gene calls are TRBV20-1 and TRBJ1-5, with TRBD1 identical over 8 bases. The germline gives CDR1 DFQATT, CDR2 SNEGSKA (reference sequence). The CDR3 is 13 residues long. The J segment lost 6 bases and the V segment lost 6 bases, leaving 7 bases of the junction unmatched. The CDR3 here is CSARTGNSQPQHF. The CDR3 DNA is TGCAGTGCCAGGACAGGGAACAGTCAGCCCCAGCATTTT.

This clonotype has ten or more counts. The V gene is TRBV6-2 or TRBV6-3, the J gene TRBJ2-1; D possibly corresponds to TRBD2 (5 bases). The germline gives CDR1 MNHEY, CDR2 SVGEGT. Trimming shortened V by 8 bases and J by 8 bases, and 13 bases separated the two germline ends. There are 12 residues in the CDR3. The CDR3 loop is CASWSREHEQFF. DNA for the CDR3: TGTGCCAGCTGGTCGAGGGAACATGAGCAGTTCTTC.

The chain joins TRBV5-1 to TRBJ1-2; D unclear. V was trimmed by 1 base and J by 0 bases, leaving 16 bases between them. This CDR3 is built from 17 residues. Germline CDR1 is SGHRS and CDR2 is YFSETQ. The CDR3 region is CASSLTLGRRANYGYTF. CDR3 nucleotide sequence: TGCGCCAGCAGCTTGACCTTGGGTAGGCGGGCTAACTATGGCTACACCTTC.

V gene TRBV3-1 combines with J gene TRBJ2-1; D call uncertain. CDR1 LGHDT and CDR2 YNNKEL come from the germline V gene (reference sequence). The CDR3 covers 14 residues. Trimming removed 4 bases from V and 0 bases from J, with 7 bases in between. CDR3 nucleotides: TGTGCCAGCAGCCCCATCCTCTCCTACAATGAGCAGTTCTTC. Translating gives CASSPILSYNEQFF.

The CDR3 protein is CASSFFRNSNQPQHF. CDR3 bases: TGTGCCAGCAGTTTTTTCAGGAATAGCAATCAGCCCCAGCATTTT. The chain combines TRBV12-3 or TRBV12-4 with TRBJ1-5, with no clear D. Trimming removed 3 bases from V and 0 bases from J, with 9 bases in between. The CDR3 sequence is 15 residues long.

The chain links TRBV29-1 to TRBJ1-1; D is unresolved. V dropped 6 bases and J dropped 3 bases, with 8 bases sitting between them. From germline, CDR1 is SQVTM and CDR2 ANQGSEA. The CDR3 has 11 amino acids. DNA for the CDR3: TGCAGCGTCCTCCTTTACACTGAAGCTTTCTTT. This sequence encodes CSVLLYTEAFF.

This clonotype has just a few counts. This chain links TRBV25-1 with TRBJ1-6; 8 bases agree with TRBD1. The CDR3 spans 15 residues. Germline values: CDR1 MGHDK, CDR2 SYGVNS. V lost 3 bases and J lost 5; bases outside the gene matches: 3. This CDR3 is CASSDWTGNNSPLHF. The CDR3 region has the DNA TGTGCCAGCAGTGACTGGACAGGGAATAATTCACCCCTCCACTTT.

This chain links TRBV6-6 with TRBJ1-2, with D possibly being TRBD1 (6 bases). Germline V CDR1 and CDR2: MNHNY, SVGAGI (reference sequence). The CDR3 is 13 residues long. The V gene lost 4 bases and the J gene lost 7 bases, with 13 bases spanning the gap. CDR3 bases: TGTGCCAGCAGTTCCGGGGGCTCGGTTGGCTACACCTTC. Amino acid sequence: CASSSGGSVGYTF.

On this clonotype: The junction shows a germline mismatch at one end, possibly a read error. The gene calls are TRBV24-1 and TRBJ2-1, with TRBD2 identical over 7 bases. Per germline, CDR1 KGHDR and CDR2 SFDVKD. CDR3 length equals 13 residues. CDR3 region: CATSDGLAGFLVF. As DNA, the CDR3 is TGTGCCACCAGTGATGGGTTAGCGGGTTTTCTGGTCTTC.

The CDR3: CASSPSPYSTDTQYF. CDR3 DNA sequence: TGCGCCAGCAGTCCCTCACCTTATAGCACAGATACGCAGTATTTT. The V gene is TRBV5-1, the J gene TRBJ2-3; D unresolved. From germline, CDR1 is SGHRS and CDR2 YFSETQ. Trimming removed 5 bases at V and 0 bases at J, with 13 bases between. The CDR3 runs to 15 residues. The variable domain in full, completed from reference TRBV5-1 and TRBJ2-3, reads KAGVTQTPRYLIKTRGQQVTLSCSPISGHRSVSWYQQTPGQGLQFLFEYFSETQRNKGNFPGRFSGRQFSNSRSEMNVSTLELGDSALYLCASSPSPYSTDTQYFGPGTRLTVL.

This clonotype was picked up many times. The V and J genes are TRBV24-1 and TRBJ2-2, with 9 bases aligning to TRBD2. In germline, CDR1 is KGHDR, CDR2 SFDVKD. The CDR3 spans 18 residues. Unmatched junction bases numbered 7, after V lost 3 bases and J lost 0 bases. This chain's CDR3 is CATSDPPLAGANTGELFF. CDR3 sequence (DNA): TGTGCCACCAGTGATCCCCCTTTAGCGGGAGCGAACACCGGGGAGCTGTTTTTT.

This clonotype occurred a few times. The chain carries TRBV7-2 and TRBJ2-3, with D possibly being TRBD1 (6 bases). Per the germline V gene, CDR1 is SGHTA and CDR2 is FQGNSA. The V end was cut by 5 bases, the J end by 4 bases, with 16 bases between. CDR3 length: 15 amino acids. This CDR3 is CASSAQGRFSDTQYF. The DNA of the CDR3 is TGTGCCAGCAGCGCACAGGGTAGGTTTTCAGATACGCAGTATTTT.

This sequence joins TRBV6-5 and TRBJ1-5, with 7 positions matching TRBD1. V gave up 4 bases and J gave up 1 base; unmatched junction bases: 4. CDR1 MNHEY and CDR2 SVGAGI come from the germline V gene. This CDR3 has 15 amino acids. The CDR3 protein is CASSLTGQSNQPQHF. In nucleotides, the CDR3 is TGTGCCAGCAGTTTGACAGGGCAGAGCAATCAGCCCCAGCATTTT.

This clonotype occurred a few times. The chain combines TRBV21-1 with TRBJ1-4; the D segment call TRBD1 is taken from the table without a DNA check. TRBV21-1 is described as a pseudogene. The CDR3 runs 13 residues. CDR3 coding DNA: TGTGCCAGCGCGACAGGGGGTAATGAAAAACTGTTTTTT. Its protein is CASATGGNEKLFF.

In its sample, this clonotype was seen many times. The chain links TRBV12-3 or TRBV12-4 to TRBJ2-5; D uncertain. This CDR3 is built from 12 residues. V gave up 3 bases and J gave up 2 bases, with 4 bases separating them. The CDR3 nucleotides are TGTGCCAGCAGTTTCGGGCAAGAGACCCAGTACTTC. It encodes CASSFGQETQYF.